This T cell receptor beta chain was found in a study of cytomegalovirus exposure and HLA in healthy donors. The CDR3 is 15 amino acids. Primers: 60 Vbeta forward and 13 Jbeta reverse. Using immunoSEQ multiplex PCR, the repertoire was profiled, and TCRdb retains in-frame clones only, with some absent. The table records some 250,000 clones, about four fifths of them present only once. Specimen: PBMCs. The sequence was obtained from a woman aged 40 to 50 in good health and CMV-seropositive. The chain employs TRBV7-5 and TRBJ1-2; the table's D gene call, TRBD1, was not cross checked with the DNA. TRBV7-5 is a pseudogene segment. CDR3 amino acids: CVRSYQKDSYYGYTF. CDR3 nucleotide sequence: TGTGTCAGAAGCTACCAAAAGGACAGCTACTATGGCTACACCTTC.